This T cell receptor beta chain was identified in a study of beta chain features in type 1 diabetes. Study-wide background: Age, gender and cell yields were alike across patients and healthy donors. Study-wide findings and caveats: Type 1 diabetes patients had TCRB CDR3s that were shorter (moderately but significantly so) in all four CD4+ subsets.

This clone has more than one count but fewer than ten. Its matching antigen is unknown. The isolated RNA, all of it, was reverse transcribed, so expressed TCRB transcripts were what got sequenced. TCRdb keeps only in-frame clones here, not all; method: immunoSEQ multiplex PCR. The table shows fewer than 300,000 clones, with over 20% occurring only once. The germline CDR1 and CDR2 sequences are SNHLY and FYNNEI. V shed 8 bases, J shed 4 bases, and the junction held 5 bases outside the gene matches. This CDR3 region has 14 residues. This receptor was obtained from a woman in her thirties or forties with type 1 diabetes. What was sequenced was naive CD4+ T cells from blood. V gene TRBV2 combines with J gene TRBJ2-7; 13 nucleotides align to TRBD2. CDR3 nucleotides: TGTGCCAGCTGCGGGACTAGCGGGAAATACGAGCAGTACTTC. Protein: CASCGTSGKYEQYF.